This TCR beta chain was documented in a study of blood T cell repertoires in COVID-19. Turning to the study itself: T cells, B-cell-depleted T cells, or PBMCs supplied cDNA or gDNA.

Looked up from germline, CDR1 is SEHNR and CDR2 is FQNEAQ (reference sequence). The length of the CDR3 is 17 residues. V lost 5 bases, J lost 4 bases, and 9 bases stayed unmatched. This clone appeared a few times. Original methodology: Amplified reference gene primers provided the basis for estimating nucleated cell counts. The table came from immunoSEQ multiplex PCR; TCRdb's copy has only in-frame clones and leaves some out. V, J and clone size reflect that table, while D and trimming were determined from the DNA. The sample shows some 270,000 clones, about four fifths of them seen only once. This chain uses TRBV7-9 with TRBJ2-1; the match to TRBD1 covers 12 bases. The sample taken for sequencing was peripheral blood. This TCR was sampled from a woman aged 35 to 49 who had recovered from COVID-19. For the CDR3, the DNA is TGTGCCAGCAGCACCCTCCGGGACAGGGGGCCTTACAATGAGCAGTTCTTC. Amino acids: CASSTLRDRGPYNEQFF.